This T cell receptor beta chain was observed in a study of T cell responses to AZD1222 COVID-19 vaccine (dated by TCRdb to the early 2020s). Looking at the study overall: A total of 233 trial participants underwent TCR sequencing, of whom 200 to 220 received two doses of AZD1222 and around 25 received two doses of the MenACWY control vaccine. Trial participants were enrolled by age into subgroups of 18-55, 56-69 and 70-plus years, and roughly 150, 30 and 60 TCR-sequenced participants, respectively, were included in these subgroups.

This clone showed up just a few times. Its recognized antigen is unknown. Base qualities are missing; no much larger clone stands one base away. Sample time point, as interpreted from the label and publication: baseline before first vaccination. The label giving this sample's treatment or condition can be read as: meningococcal conjugate vaccine given as trial control. Vaccinee samples came from UK trials COV001 and COV002, including a single-blind randomized controlled phase 2/3 trial of AZD1222 (ChAdOx1 nCoV-19) in healthy adults. For TCRbeta chain sequencing, PBMC samples from trial participants were taken at day 0 and at day 28 after the second dose. The CDR3 regions of human TCRbeta chains were analyzed by immunosequencing. The original methods were these. TCRs in the repertoires were compared against a reference library of SARS-CoV-2-specific TCRs that had been generated with the MIRA antigen-specificity platform. Breadth was defined as the fraction of unique TCRs that were SARS-CoV-2-associated. Depth was defined as the fraction of total T cells that were SARS-CoV-2-associated. Using the MIRA data, each spike-specific TCR was mapped to the spike region that the TCR reacts to and placed in a CD4 or CD8 class. Log10-transformed breadth and depth values were compared by one-way ANOVA with Sidak's multiple comparisons tests. TCRdb stores this immuneACCESS table with in-frame sequences only. Part of the clones is absent; in the studies checked, under half of the shortfall reflects unresolved V genes, and no reason is known for the rest. V, J and clone size derive from that table, while D and trimming were established from the DNA sequence. The sample yields more than 70,000 clones; approximately 86% were counted once. Clones ranked in the top ten supply about 5.5% of the sample.

Points the paper makes about the study in general: Spike-specific TCR breadth and depth rose significantly after two AZD1222 doses compared with day 0 and with MenACWY recipients. No day 14 peak-response samples were available, so repertoires were characterized only after the peak T cell response. In the small 56-69-year group, the increase in depth fell short of significance, most likely because of low power. Conclusions about previously exposed vaccinees are limited, since just 5 to 7 AZD1222 recipients were seropositive for SARS-CoV-2 at baseline. CD4 TCRs associated with the vaccine covered the entire spike protein, and the dominant responses were in regions 160-218 and 743-854. Reportedly, almost half of the unique spike-specific TCRs recognized epitopes lying outside the regions that are mutated in the B.1.351 and B.1.1.7 variants. Participants were mostly white British, with more females than males. The authors suggested clonal diversity may have been underestimated.

Trimming at the junction amounts to 2 bases on V and 2 bases on J, and the germline ends lie 10 bases apart. Taken from the germline V gene, the CDR1 and CDR2 loops are MNHEY and SVGAGI. The CDR3 runs 15 residues from the cysteine to the phenylalanine. The read is trimmed to its CDR3 DNA, 45 bases read in frame from base 1. The sequenced sample was peripheral blood, obtained on day 0 of MenACWY control vaccination. The chain links TRBV6-5 with TRBJ1-5; the D gene is perhaps TRBD1, from 5 matching bases. The origin of this receptor is an adult in good health. CDR3 protein: CASSYQAGRNQPQHF. The DNA is as follows: TGTGCCAGCAGTTACCAAGCAGGGCGCAATCAGCCCCAGCATTTT.